Reported below is one TCR beta chain. This clonotype appeared a few times. It has no known antigen specificity. Per-nucleotide qualities are absent, and no much larger clonotype sits a single base away. Every donor in the study was a healthy Caucasian. The library was built by means of 5' RACE. Sequencing used an Illumina HiSeq 2000. A universal primer binding site was introduced by template switching, and a unique molecular identifier was present in the final cDNA, enabling accurate counting of TCR cDNA molecules. Specific primers in the conserved constant-segment region were used to synthesize first-strand cDNA for the TCR alpha and beta chains. To control for contamination, each cDNA library was double barcoded with a SMART-Mk sample barcode plus Illumina barcodes. Two successive PCR steps introduced TruSeq adapter sequences along with Illumina sample barcodes. The Illumina HiSeq platform was used with custom primers to sequence TCR alpha and beta cDNA libraries. Processing in the source paper ran as follows. Raw reads were processed with MiGEC to extract unique molecular identifiers, and MiXCR was used to determine CDR3 positions. For each individual, recombination models were inferred using an EM algorithm with the repgenHMM and IGoR tools. The analysis of shared clonotypes was done with the tcR package in R, with sharing normalized by the product of cloneset sizes. Out-of-frame nonproductive sequences were analyzed to study raw recombination free of thymic and clonal selection effects. TCRdb handled the public reads itself, with Q25 trimming in fastp and clone calling in MiXCR, and kept productive beta chains. One record per CDR3 amino acid sequence lists the most common genes and DNA. TCRdb, not the original authors, processed these V and J calls. Counted in this sample were around 1.7 million distinct CDR3 sequences; around a third of them appeared once. The biggest ten clones account for 0.25% to 0.3% of the sample.

The data were taken from a study of identical twins (dated by TCRdb to 2016 to 2017). As for the study more broadly: To test whether fetal clonotypes persist, the study used deep sequencing on TCR alpha and beta repertoires from monozygotic twins, unrelated adults of various ages, and cord blood. To rule out contamination, the twin experiments were replicated at different times with different library preparation protocols. Results the study describes overall, beyond this receptor: Zero-insertion analyses could be partly confounded by invariant T cells such as MAIT and iNKT, although diverse VJ usage argued against such confounding for most clonotypes. Fewer insertions were carried by abundant cord blood beta clonotypes, a similar but weaker trend appeared in young adult naive repertoires, and no such trend appeared in memory repertoires. Compared with coincidental sharing between unrelated individuals, out-of-frame TCR alpha sequences shared between twins showed an excess of sequences with low generation probability. Because the same donors could not be followed over many years, the conclusions relied on cross-sectional statistical analysis. A weaker excess of twin sharing was found in beta out-of-frame sequences because the signal-to-noise ratio was lowered by fewer shared sequences. Out-of-frame TCR alpha sharing in monozygotic twins was systematically underestimated by recombination models, whereas sharing between unrelated individuals was in agreement with the recombination models.

The germline V gene specifies MNHEY as CDR1 and SVGEGT as CDR2. There are 14 amino acids in the CDR3, from cysteine to phenylalanine inclusive. CDR3 DNA is the only sequence kept; it has 42 bases, read in frame from the first base. The trim is 6 bases for V and 2 bases for J, with a gap of 14 bases between the germline ends. The sequence is built from TRBV6-2 or TRBV6-3 and TRBJ2-7; a tentative D match to TRBD1 spans 5 bases. The sequenced sample consisted of cord blood. This TCR was recovered from a newborn girl in good health. The CDR3 reads as follows: CASSRARRPYEQYF. The DNA is as follows: TGTGCCAGCAGCAGGGCCCGCCGCCCCTACGAGCAGTACTTC.